This TCR beta chain appears in the sequencing data of a study of cytomegalovirus exposure and HLA in healthy donors. Trimming removed 3 bases at V and 0 bases at J, with 12 bases between. The germline gives CDR1 SGDLS, CDR2 YYNGEE. This CDR3 is built from 16 residues. The PCR employed 60 Vbeta primers together with 13 Jbeta primers. Repertoires were generated with immunoSEQ multiplex PCR, while TCRdb's copy carries only in-frame clones and drops some. The sample consists of over 70,000 clones, roughly 80% of them appearing once. The source material was PBMCs. This TCR was recovered from a male donor in good health and CMV-seronegative. V and J are TRBV9 and TRBJ2-2; D is perhaps TRBD2 (6 bases). Here the CDR3 reads CASSAGGSTNTGELFF. Here the CDR3 DNA reads TGTGCCAGCAGCGCCGGGGGATCCACGAACACCGGGGAGCTGTTTTTT.